This T cell receptor beta chain was documented in a study of cytomegalovirus exposure and HLA in healthy donors. Germline V gene data show CDR1 as MDHEN and CDR2 as SYDVKM. The CDR3 length is 18 residues. V dropped 4 bases and J dropped 1 base, with 21 bases sitting between them. The PCR employed 60 Vbeta primers together with 13 Jbeta primers. Produced via immunoSEQ multiplex PCR; TCRdb's table is partial and in-frame only. Here the sample spans 150,000 to 250,000 clones, around 80% being singletons. This clone appeared a single time. What it recognizes is unknown. Findings and limits, study-wide: A previous analysis found most TCR beta V segments productive roughly 90% or roughly 30% of the time. 16,951 TCR beta sequences were associated with HLA alleles at 0.05 false discovery rate in a later analysis. For most subjects, TCR beta sequences were reported to predict HLA-A and HLA-B alleles with accuracy.

This sequence was found in a woman in her 30s in good health and CMV-seropositive. What was sequenced was PBMCs. The rearrangement uses TRBV28 and TRBJ2-3, with D hard to call. The CDR3 coding sequence is TGTGCCAGCAGTTATCCCTCCAAACCTAGTCCGGGCACAGATACGCAGTATTTT. It yields the protein CASSYPSKPSPGTDTQYF.